The clone carrying this T cell receptor (beta chain) is hyperexpanded (1% or more) in the sample. Assay: immunoSEQ multiplex PCR; the TCRdb copy retains only in-frame clones and omits some. The table has roughly 81,000 clones, 82% seen once. These data come from a study of blood T cell repertoires in COVID-19. The germline gives CDR1 LGHNT, CDR2 FRNRAP. The CDR3 contains 14 residues. Trimming took off 2 bases at V and 4 bases at J, with 11 bases between the two ends. The TCR sequence derives from a man in his 60s with acute or convalescent COVID-19. The specimen sequenced was peripheral blood. The V call is TRBV12-5, the J call TRBJ2-5, with D maybe TRBD2 (5 bases). CDR3 DNA sequence: TGTGCTAGTGGTTTGTCAACACTAGGAGAGACCCAGTACTTC. Protein: CASGLSTLGETQYF.